Shown below are 3 T cell receptor beta chains from a single sample sequenced in a study of T cells in Graves' hyperthyroidism and ophthalmopathy. Amplification yielded TCR beta CDR3 regions, with RNA transcripts as the source. First-round RT-PCR targeting the TCR CDR3 was performed with the HTBI primer set. TCRdb re-called the multiplex PCR reads with MiXCR, one entry per CDR3 protein. Among about 600,000 distinct CDR3 sequences, 16% were seen once, and the ten largest hold around 3.3%. Sequences were obtained from blood. The receptors derive from a middle-aged woman with Graves' ophthalmopathy.

The V call is TRBV11-2, the J call TRBJ1-2; no clear D. Trimming pared 3 bases from V and 8 bases from J, leaving 16 bases between. Germline lookup yields CDR1 SGHAT and CDR2 FQNNGV. The CDR3 totals 14 residues. This CDR3 is CASSLGGSSEGYTF. For the CDR3, the DNA is TGTGCCAGCAGCTTGGGCGGTAGCTCAGAGGGCTACACCTTC. The full variable domain, its missing parts supplied by reference TRBV11-2 and TRBJ1-2, is EAGVAQSPRYKIIEKRQSVAFWCNPISGHATLYWYQQILGQGPKLLIQFQNNGVVDDSQLPKDRFSAERLKGVDSTLKIQPAKLEDSAVYLCASSLGGSSEGYTFGSGTRLTVV.

This clonotype was seen a few times. This sequence joins TRBV30 and TRBJ2-7, with TRBD1 matching 7 bases. The V gene end was trimmed by 3 bases and the J gene end by 2 bases; junction bases not matched to a gene: 7. CDR3 length: 14 amino acids. In germline, CDR1 is GTSNPN, CDR2 SVGIG (reference sequence). Written as DNA, the CDR3 is TGTGCCTGGAGCACGGACAGGAAAGCCTACGAGCAGTACTTC. It specifies CAWSTDRKAYEQYF. The whole variable domain, filled in from reference TRBV30 and TRBJ2-7, reads SQTIHQWPATLVQPVGSPLSLECTVEGTSNPNLYWYRQAAGRGLQLLFYSVGIGQISSEVPQNLSASRPQDRQFILSSKKLLLSDSGFYLCAWSTDRKAYEQYFGPGTRLTVT.

This clonotype was seen many times. V gene TRBV28 combines with J gene TRBJ2-7; D gene ambiguous. Trimming took off 3 bases at V and 6 bases at J, with 9 bases between the two ends. The germline V gene has CDR1 MDHEN and CDR2 SYDVKM. The CDR3 is 12 residues long. The chain's CDR3 is CASSFIAAEQYF. The CDR3 DNA reads TGTGCCAGCAGTTTTATAGCCGCCGAGCAGTACTTC.